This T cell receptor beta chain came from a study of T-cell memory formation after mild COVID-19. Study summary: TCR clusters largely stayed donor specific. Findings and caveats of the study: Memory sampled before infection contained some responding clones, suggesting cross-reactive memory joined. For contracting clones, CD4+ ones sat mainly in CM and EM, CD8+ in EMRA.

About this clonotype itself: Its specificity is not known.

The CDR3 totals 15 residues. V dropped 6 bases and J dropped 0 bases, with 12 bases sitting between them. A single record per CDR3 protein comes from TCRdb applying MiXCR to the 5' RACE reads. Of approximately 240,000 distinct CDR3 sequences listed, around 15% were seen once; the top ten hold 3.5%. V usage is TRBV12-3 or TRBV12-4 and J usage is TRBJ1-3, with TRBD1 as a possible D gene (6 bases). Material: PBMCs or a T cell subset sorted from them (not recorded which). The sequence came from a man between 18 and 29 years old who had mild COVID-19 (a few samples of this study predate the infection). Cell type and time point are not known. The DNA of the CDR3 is TGTGCCAGCAGCCGCAGGGGTTACTCTGGAAACACCATATATTTT. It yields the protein CASSRRGYSGNTIYF.